The T cell receptor (beta chain) described here comes from a study of long-term antiretroviral therapy in people with HIV. Study-wide points: Repertoire composition at all time points was dominated by clones that had expanded before ART. Controls showed broader CDR3 length ranges than did the HIV repertoires.

Cryopreserved PBMC, at roughly 0.9-11 million per sample, were present before DNA extraction. This clone came up a few times. Its antigen remains unidentified. The CDR3 has 15 residues. Trimming stripped 0 bases from V and 7 bases from J, with 10 bases between. From germline, CDR1 is MNHEY and CDR2 SVGAGI. Run at survey level, the immunoSEQ assay was version v3.0. Libraries were prepared by immunoSEQ multiplex PCR; TCRdb keeps only in-frame clonotypes and omits some of them. The profile shows approximately 6,400 clones, 60% to 85% of them singletons. The specimen comprised unsorted PBMCs, sampled 0.5 years before starting antiretroviral therapy. The rearrangement uses TRBV6-5 and TRBJ1-6, with D uncertain. The receptor was derived from a man aged 40-49 years with HIV. The CDR3 reads CASSYSGDQNSPLHF. The DNA for the CDR3 is TGTGCCAGCAGTTACTCAGGAGACCAGAATTCACCCCTCCACTTT.